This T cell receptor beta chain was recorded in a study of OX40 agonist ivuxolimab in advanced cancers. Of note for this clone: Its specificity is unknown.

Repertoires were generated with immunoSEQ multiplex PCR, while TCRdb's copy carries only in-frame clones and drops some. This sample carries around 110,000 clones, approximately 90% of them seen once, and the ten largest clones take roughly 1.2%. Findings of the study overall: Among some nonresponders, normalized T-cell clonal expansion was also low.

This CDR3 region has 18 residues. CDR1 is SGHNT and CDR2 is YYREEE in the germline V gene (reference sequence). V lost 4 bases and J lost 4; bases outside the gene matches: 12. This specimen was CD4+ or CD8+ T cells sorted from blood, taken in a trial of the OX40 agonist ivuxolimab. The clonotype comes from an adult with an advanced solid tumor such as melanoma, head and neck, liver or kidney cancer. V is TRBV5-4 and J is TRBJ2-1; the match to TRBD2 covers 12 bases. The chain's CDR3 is CASSHPGLAGSTYNEQFF. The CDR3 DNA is TGTGCCAGCAGCCACCCAGGACTAGCGGGATCTACTTACAATGAGCAGTTCTTC.